This entry concerns a single TCR beta chain. Its target is not known. The data were obtained in a study of cytomegalovirus exposure and HLA in healthy donors. With 60 Vbeta and 13 Jbeta primers, the PCR was carried out. Profiled with immunoSEQ multiplex PCR; TCRdb holds only in-frame clones, not every one. The table lists some 140,000 clones, approximately 80% of them singletons. CDR1 and CDR2 from the germline V gene are MNHEY and SVGAGI. The CDR3 has 14 residues. With 5 bases clipped from V and 1 base from J, the junction kept 3 bases outside the gene matches. Sampled while nominally healthy, donors likely had unrecorded immune exposures. The study's findings and limits: Researchers reportedly found TCR beta sequences accurately predicted most subjects' HLA-A and HLA-B alleles. Productive rates of about 87% or about 30% were seen for most TCR beta V segments in an earlier analysis. Follow-up analysis later connected one missense variant in DCLRE1C with trimming of TCR beta V- and J-genes.

This sequence was found in a man aged 25 to 45 in good health and CMV-seronegative. Material: PBMCs. V usage is TRBV6-5 and J usage is TRBJ1-1; 8 nucleotides line up with TRBD1. CDR3 nucleotides: TGTGCCAGCAGTGCTGGGACAGGGAACACTGAAGCTTTCTTT. It is translated as CASSAGTGNTEAFF.